A single sample gave rise to the 22 T cell receptor beta chains below, sequenced in a study of blood T cell repertoires in COVID-19. TCRdb's table, derived via immunoSEQ multiplex PCR, lists solely in-frame clones and lacks some. The data show about 170,000 clones, approximately 87% seen once. The sample was PBMCs or T cells enriched from blood (not recorded which). All receptors come from a woman between 45 and 60 years old who had recovered from COVID-19.

The chain couples TRBV5-4 to TRBJ1-1; no clear D gene. V was cut by 0 bases and J by 4 bases, with 13 bases left in between. The germline V gene encodes CDR1 SGHNT and CDR2 YYREEE (reference sequence). This CDR3 has 15 residues. As DNA, the CDR3 is TGTGCCAGCAGCTTGGCGGGAGGGCGGGTCACTGAAGCTTTCTTT. Protein product: CASSLAGGRVTEAFF.

This chain links TRBV7-2 with TRBJ1-1, with no clear D. The CDR3 has 13 amino acids. The V gene's germline CDR1 is SGHTA and CDR2 FQGNSA. The germline V and J ends were trimmed by 4 bases and 1 base, with 7 bases remaining between them. In DNA, the CDR3 is TGTGCCAGCAGCTCAACAAGGAACACTGAAGCTTTCTTT. Its translation is CASSSTRNTEAFF.

This clone has a single count. The CDR3 here is CASSQEALAQYF. Written as DNA, the CDR3 is TGTGCCAGCAGCCAGGAAGCGCTGGCTCAGTACTTC. V and J are TRBV3-1 (or the pseudogene TRBV3-2) and TRBJ2-5; no clear D. This CDR3 region has 12 residues. Trimming removed 3 bases at V and 11 bases at J, with 13 bases between. The germline V gene has CDR1 LGHDT and CDR2 YNNKEL (reference sequence).

Notes on this clone: A read error may produce the germline difference seen at one junction end. The rearrangement joins TRBV5-8 to TRBJ2-5, with D unclear. In germline, CDR1 is SGHTS, CDR2 YDEGEE. The CDR3 is 12 residues long. CDR3 loop: CASSLAGLRINF. In DNA form, the CDR3 reads TGTGCCAGCAGCTTGGCCGGGTTACGAATAAACTTC.

V gene TRBV24-1 combines with J gene TRBJ2-2, with 9 bases identical to TRBD2. From germline, CDR1 is KGHDR and CDR2 SFDVKD. The CDR3 contains 15 residues. V lost 6 bases, J lost 7 bases, and 8 bases stayed unmatched. The CDR3 DNA follows: TGTGCCACCAGTACCTCTAGCGGGATGGGCGGGGAGCTGTTTTTT. Its translation is CATSTSSGMGGELFF.

The J gene is TRBJ2-2, the V gene TRBV18; 13 bases are a match to TRBD2. From germline, CDR1 is KGHSH and CDR2 LQKENI. Trimming at V came to 6 bases and at J to 5 bases, leaving 6 bases not matched to a gene. This CDR3 is built from 16 residues. The CDR3 sequence: CASSDPGLAGTGELFF. The CDR3 DNA is TGTGCCAGCTCGGATCCGGGACTAGCGGGAACCGGGGAGCTGTTTTTT.

CDR3: CASTKGTSGFQETQYF. CDR3 nucleotide sequence: TGTGCCAGCACAAAGGGGACTAGCGGGTTTCAAGAGACCCAGTACTTC. The chain combines TRBV9 with TRBJ2-5, with 12 positions matching TRBD2. The V gene end was trimmed by 6 bases and the J gene end by 2 bases; junction bases not matched to a gene: 8. The CDR3 is 16 amino acids. Germline values: CDR1 SGDLS, CDR2 YYNGEE.

The chain is built from TRBV18 and TRBJ1-1; 7 nucleotides match TRBD1. The CDR3 is made up of 11 amino acids. Per germline, CDR1 KGHSH and CDR2 LQKENI. The ends lost 3 bases at V and 8 bases at J; junction bases unmatched: 0. The CDR3 reads CASSPDREAFF. As DNA, the CDR3 is TGTGCCAGCTCACCGGACAGGGAAGCTTTCTTT.

This clone has only a few counts. The CDR3 loop reads CASSVGQGARLTNYGYTF. Here the CDR3 DNA reads TGTGCCAGCAGCGTGGGACAGGGGGCGCGGTTGACTAACTATGGCTACACCTTC. J is TRBJ1-2 and V is TRBV5-4, with 12 nucleotides matching TRBD1. CDR1 SGHNT and CDR2 YYREEE come from the germline V gene (reference sequence). This CDR3 comprises 18 residues. V lost 4 bases and J lost 0; bases outside the gene matches: 10.

Concerning this clone itself: A read error may explain this, as a much larger clone is one base away. Other DNA sequences in the sample encode the same CDR3. This chain joins TRBV5-6 and TRBJ1-1; D is unresolved. The ends were cut back, 2 bases at V and 5 bases at J, with 7 bases in the middle. The CDR3 consists of 12 residues. The germline V gene encodes CDR1 SGHDT and CDR2 YYEEEE. CDR3 loop: CASSLRGTEAFF. Here the CDR3 DNA reads TGTGCCAGCAGCTTACGAGGAACTGAAGCTTTCTTT.

This clone was recorded a few times. This sequence joins TRBV11-3 and TRBJ2-1, with D uncertain. The CDR3 loop spans 12 amino acids. Trimming shortened V by 1 base and J by 9 bases, and 7 bases separated the two germline ends. Germline V gene lookup returns CDR1 SGHNT and CDR2 YENEEA. In DNA, the CDR3 is TGTGCCAGCAGCTTAGTCGGTAGTGAGCAGTTCTTC. Protein sequence: CASSLVGSEQFF.

The chain recombines TRBV7-2 with TRBJ1-5; perhaps TRBD1 as D (5 bases). Germline V gives CDR1 SGHTA, CDR2 FQGNSA. V lost 0 bases and J 8 bases, leaving 14 bases between the germline ends. The CDR3 extends over 15 amino acids. For the CDR3, the DNA is TGTGCCAGCAGCTTAGCGTTGCCAGGGAGGGAGCCCCAGCATTTT. Protein sequence: CASSLALPGREPQHF. The full variable domain, in which reference TRBV7-2 and TRBJ1-5 provide the parts outside the CDR3, is GAGVSQSPSNKVTEKGKDVELRCDPISGHTALYWYRQSLGQGLEFLIYFQGNSAPDKSGLPSDRFSAERTGGSVSTLTIQRTQQEDSAVYLCASSLALPGREPQHFGDGTRLSIL.

The chain couples TRBV2 to TRBJ2-5; D call uncertain. Trimming removed 4 bases at V and 0 bases at J, with 12 bases between. The CDR3 has 15 residues. Germline CDR1 SNHLY, CDR2 FYNNEI. For the CDR3, the DNA is TGTGCCAGCAGTGGTCAGACAAACTACCAAGAGACCCAGTACTTC. Its translation is CASSGQTNYQETQYF.

CDR3 coding DNA: TGTGCCAGCAGTACCCGGCAGGGCGGCCTAGAGGGCTACACCTTC. This codes for CASSTRQGGLEGYTF. The chain uses TRBV6-5 and TRBJ1-2, with D possibly being TRBD1 (5 bases). Germline CDR1 and CDR2: MNHEY and SVGAGI. Trimming pared 5 bases from V and 8 bases from J, leaving 21 bases between. CDR3 size: 15 residues.

The chain uses TRBV19 and TRBJ2-4, with TRBD2 identical over 8 bases. Germline V CDR1 and CDR2: LNHDA, SQIVND (reference sequence). The V and J ends lost 11 bases and 0 bases, in that order; junction bases with no gene match: 6. The CDR3 is 14 amino acids. The CDR3 DNA is TGTGCCGTCGGGGGGGAACTAGCCAAAAACATTCAGTACTTC. Its protein is CAVGGELAKNIQYF.

This clone was seen more than once but under ten times. In DNA form, the CDR3 reads TGTGCCAGCAGCCGCGGCGGGTCTGGAAACACCATATATTTT. It translates to CASSRGGSGNTIYF. The chain is built from TRBV13 and TRBJ1-3; no reliable D call. The germline gives CDR1 PRHDT, CDR2 FYEKMQ (reference sequence). The CDR3 has 14 amino acids. Trimming removed 5 bases at V and 1 base at J, with 9 bases between.

V and J are TRBV12-2 and TRBJ2-6; no DNA check was done on the table's D call, TRBD1. TRBV12-2 is reported as a pseudogene. The CDR3 spans 19 residues. CDR3 nucleotides: TGTGCAAGTCGCTTAAACTCGGCAGGCAAGAGTGCTGGGGCCAACGTCCTGACTTTC. It yields the protein CASRLNSAGKSAGANVLTF.

This clone appeared a few times. V is TRBV28 and J is TRBJ1-1; no firm D call. V shed 10 bases and J shed 0 bases, with 12 bases lying between them. Per germline, CDR1 MDHEN and CDR2 SYDVKM. The CDR3 consists of 13 residues. Here the CDR3 DNA reads TGTGCCACCTACGAGGCGGTGAACACTGAAGCTTTCTTT. This encodes CATYEAVNTEAFF. Filled out from reference TRBV28 and TRBJ1-1, the complete variable domain reads DVKVTQSSRYLVKRTGEKVFLECVQDMDHENMFWYRQDPGLGLRLIYFSYDVKMKEKGDIPEGYSVSREKKERFSLILESASTNQTSMYLCATYEAVNTEAFFGQGTRLTVV.

V usage is TRBV7-9 and J usage is TRBJ2-1, with a tentative D call TRBD2 (6 bases). In germline, CDR1 is SEHNR, CDR2 FQNEAQ (reference sequence). The V end was cut by 3 bases, the J end by 8 bases, with 17 bases between. CDR3 length: 15 residues. CDR3: CASSLTSNFPDEQFF. In DNA form, the CDR3 reads TGTGCCAGCAGCTTGACTAGTAATTTCCCGGATGAGCAGTTCTTC.

This clone was seen a single time. V usage is TRBV4-2 and J usage is TRBJ2-1; TRBD2 aligns across 9 bases. Germline lookup yields CDR1 LGHNA and CDR2 YNFKEQ. CDR3 size: 17 residues. With 0 bases clipped from V and 3 bases from J, the junction kept 6 bases outside the gene matches. CDR3 sequence reads: CASSQEEGAGGYNEQFF. For the CDR3, the DNA is TGTGCCAGCAGCCAAGAAGAGGGAGCGGGGGGCTACAATGAGCAGTTCTTC.

The genes are TRBV10-3 and TRBJ2-2; 8 nucleotides agree with TRBD1. Germline V gives CDR1 ENHRY, CDR2 SYGVKD. This CDR3 has 16 amino acids. J gave up 1 base and V 3 bases, and 4 bases lay outside the gene matches. The CDR3 DNA follows: TGTGCCATCAGTGACCCCGGGACAGGGAACACCGGGGAGCTGTTTTTT. This encodes CAISDPGTGNTGELFF.

In this sample, this clone turned up once. This chain uses TRBV2 with TRBJ1-5; TRBD1 might be the D (6 bases). V shed 4 bases and J shed 7 bases, with 17 bases lying between them. This CDR3 is built from 15 residues. CDR1 SNHLY and CDR2 FYNNEI come from the germline V gene. The CDR3 region has the DNA TGTGCCAGCAGTGGGGTTACAGGGTTCTGGCAGCCCCAGCATTTT. Its protein is CASSGVTGFWQPQHF.